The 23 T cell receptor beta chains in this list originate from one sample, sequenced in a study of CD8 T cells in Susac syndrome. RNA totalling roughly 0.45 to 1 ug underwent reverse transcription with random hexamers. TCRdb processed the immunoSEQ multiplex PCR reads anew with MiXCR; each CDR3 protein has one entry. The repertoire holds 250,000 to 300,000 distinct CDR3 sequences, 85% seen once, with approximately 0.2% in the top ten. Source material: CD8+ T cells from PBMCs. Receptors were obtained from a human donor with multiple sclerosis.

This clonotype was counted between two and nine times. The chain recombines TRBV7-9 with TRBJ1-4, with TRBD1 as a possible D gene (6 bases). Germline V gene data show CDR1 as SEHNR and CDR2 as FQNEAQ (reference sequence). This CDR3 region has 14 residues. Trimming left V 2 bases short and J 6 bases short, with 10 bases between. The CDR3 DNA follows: TGTGCCAGCAGCTTACAGGGGCTGGATGAAAAACTGTTTTTT. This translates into CASSLQGLDEKLFF. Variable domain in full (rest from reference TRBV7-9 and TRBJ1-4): DTGVSQNPRHKITKRGQNVTFRCDPISEHNRLYWYRQTLGQGPEFLTYFQNEAQLEKSRLLSDRFSAERPKGSFSTLEIQRTEQGDSAMYLCASSLQGLDEKLFFGSGTQLSVL.

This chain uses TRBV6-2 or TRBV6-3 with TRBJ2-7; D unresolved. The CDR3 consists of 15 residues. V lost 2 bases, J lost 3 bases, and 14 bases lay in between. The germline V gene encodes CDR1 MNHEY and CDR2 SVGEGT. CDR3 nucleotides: TGTGCCAGCAGTTACATCCCGGGCAGCTACTACGAGCAGTACTTC. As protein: CASSYIPGSYYEQYF.

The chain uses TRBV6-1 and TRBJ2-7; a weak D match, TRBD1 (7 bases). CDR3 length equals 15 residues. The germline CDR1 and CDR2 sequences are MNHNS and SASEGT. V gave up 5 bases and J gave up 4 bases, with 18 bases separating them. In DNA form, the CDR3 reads TGTGCCAGCAGTCCCCGACAGGGACTTAGGTACGAGCAGTACTTC. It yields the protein CASSPRQGLRYEQYF.

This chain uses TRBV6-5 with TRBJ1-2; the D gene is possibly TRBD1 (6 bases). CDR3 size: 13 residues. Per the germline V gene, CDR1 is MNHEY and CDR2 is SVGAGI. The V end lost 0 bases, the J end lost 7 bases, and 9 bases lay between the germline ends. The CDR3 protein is CASSYSGARGYTF. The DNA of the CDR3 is TGTGCCAGCAGTTACTCGGGGGCGCGTGGCTACACCTTC.

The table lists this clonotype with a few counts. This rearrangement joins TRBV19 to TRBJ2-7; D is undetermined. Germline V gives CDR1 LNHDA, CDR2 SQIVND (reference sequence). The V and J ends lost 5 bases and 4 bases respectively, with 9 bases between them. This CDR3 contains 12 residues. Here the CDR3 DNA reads TGTGCCAGTAGTCGATTCGGTTACGAGCAGTACTTC. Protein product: CASSRFGYEQYF. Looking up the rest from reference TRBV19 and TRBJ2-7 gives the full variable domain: DGGITQSPKYLFRKEGQNVTLSCEQNLNHDAMYWYRQDPGQGLRLIYYSQIVNDFQKGDIAEGYSVSREKKESFPLTVTSAQKNPTAFYLCASSRFGYEQYFGPGTRLTVT.

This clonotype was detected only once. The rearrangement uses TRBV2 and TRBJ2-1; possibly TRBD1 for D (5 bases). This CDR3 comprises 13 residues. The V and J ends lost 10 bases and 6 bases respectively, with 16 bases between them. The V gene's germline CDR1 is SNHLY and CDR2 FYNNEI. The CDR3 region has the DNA TGTGCCAATAGGCTAGGGGTGGTCAATGAGCAGTTCTTC. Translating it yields CANRLGVVNEQFF.

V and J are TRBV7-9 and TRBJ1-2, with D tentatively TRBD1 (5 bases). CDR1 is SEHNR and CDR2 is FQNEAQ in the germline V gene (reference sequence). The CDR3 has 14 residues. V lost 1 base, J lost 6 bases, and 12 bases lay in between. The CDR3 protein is CASSLVFGADGYTF. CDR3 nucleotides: TGTGCCAGCAGCTTAGTGTTTGGGGCTGATGGCTACACCTTC.

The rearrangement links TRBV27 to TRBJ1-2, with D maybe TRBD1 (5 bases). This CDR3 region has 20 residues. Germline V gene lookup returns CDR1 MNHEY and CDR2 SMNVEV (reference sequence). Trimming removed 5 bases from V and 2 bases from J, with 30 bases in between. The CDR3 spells CASSPRPLTGLHSVNYGYTF. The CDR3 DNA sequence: TGTGCCAGCAGTCCGCGTCCCCTTACAGGTCTTCATAGTGTGAACTATGGCTACACCTTC.

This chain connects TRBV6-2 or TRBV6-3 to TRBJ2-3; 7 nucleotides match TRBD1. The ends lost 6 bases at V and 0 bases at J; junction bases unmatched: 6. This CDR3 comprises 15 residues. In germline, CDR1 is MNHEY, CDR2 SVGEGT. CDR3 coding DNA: TGTGCCAGCAGGGGTGGGGACAGCAGCACAGATACGCAGTATTTT. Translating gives CASRGGDSSTDTQYF.

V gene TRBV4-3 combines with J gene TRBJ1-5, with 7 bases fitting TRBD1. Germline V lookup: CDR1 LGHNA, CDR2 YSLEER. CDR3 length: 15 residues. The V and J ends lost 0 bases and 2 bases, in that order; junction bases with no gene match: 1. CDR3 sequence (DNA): TGCGCCAGCAGCCAAGATGACAGGGGCAATCAGCCCCAGCATTTT. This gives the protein CASSQDDRGNQPQHF.

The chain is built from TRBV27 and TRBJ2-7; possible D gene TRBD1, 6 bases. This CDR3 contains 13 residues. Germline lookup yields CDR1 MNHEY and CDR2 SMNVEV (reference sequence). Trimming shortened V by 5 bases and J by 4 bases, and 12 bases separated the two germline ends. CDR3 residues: CASSHGTIYEQYF. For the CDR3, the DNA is TGTGCCAGCAGTCACGGGACAATTTACGAGCAGTACTTC.

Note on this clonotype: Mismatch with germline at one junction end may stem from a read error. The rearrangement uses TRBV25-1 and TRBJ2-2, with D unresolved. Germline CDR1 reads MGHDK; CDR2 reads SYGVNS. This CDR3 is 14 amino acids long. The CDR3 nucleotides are TGCGCCAGCAGTGGCAGTCCGAACACCGGGGAGCTGTTTTTT. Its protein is CASSGSPNTGELFF.

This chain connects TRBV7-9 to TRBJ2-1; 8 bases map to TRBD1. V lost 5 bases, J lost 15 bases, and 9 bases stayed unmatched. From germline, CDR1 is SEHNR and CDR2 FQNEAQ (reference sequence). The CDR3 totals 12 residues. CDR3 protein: CASSTDRELVFF. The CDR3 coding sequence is TGTGCCAGCAGCACGGACAGGGAGTTGGTGTTCTTC.

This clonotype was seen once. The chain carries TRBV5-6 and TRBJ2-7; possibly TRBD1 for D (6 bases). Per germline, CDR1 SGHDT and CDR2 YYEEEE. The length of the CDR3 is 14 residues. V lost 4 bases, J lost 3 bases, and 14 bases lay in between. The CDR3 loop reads CASSQNRVNYEQYF. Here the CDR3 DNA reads TGTGCCAGCAGCCAAAACAGGGTGAACTACGAGCAGTACTTC.

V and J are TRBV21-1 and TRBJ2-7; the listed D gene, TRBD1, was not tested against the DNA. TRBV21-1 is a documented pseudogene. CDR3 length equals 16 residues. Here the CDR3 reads CASSSPDRVYVNEQYF. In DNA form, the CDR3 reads TGTGCCAGCAGCTCCCCGGACAGGGTCTACGTCAACGAGCAGTACTTC.

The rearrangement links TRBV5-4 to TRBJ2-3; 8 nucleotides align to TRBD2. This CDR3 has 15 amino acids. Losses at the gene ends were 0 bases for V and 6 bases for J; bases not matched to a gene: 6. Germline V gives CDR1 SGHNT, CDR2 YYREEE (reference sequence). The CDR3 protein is CASSLGAGVLDTQYF. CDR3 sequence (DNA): TGTGCCAGCAGCTTGGGAGCGGGAGTGTTGGATACGCAGTATTTT.

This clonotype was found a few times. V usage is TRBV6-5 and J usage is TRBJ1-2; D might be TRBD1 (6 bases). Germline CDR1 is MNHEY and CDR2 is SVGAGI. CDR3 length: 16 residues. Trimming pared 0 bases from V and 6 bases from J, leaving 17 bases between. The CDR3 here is CASSYSMSGEENGYTF. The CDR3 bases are TGTGCCAGCAGTTACTCGATGTCAGGGGAAGAGAATGGCTACACCTTC.

The CDR3 DNA follows: TGTGCCATCAGCGCGGGAGGGGTGTACGAGCAGTACTTC. It encodes CAISAGGVYEQYF. This chain uses TRBV10-3 with TRBJ2-7; 9 bases are shared with TRBD2. The CDR3 is made up of 13 amino acids. The junction had 4 bases not matched to a gene; V was cut back by 6 bases and J by 4 bases. CDR1 and CDR2 (germline): ENHRY, SYGVKD.

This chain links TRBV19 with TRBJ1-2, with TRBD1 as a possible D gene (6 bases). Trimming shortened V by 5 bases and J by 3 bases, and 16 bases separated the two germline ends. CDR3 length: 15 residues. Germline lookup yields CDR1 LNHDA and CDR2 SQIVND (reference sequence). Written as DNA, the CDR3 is TGTGCCAGTAGTCGCCCCAGGGGAAGGGACTATGGCTACACCTTC. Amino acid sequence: CASSRPRGRDYGYTF. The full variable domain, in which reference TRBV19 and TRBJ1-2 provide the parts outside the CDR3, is DGGITQSPKYLFRKEGQNVTLSCEQNLNHDAMYWYRQDPGQGLRLIYYSQIVNDFQKGDIAEGYSVSREKKESFPLTVTSAQKNPTAFYLCASSRPRGRDYGYTFGSGTRLTVV.

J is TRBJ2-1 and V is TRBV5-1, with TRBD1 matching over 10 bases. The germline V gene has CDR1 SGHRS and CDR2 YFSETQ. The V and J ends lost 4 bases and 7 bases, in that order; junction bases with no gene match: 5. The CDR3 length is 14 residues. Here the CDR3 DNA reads TGCGCCAGCAGCACCGGACAGGGGGATAATGAGCAGTTCTTC. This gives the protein CASSTGQGDNEQFF.

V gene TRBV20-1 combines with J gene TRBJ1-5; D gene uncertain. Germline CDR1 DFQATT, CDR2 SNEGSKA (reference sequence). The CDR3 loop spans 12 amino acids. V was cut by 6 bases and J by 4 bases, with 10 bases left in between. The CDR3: CSAQTQNQPQHF. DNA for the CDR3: TGCAGTGCCCAGACCCAAAATCAGCCCCAGCATTTT.

The CDR3 protein is CASSAPAGGETQYF. The DNA for the CDR3 is TGTGCCAGCAGCGCCCCCGCTGGGGGAGAGACCCAGTACTTC. This chain connects TRBV9 to TRBJ2-5; D tentatively fits TRBD1 or TRBD2 (5 bases each). The germline gives CDR1 SGDLS, CDR2 YYNGEE. The V end lost 3 bases, the J end lost 4 bases, and 13 bases lay between the germline ends. This CDR3 spans 14 amino acids. The variable domain in full, with the rest retrieved from reference TRBV9 and TRBJ2-5, is DSGVTQTPKHLITATGQRVTLRCSPRSGDLSVYWYQQSLDQGLQFLIQYYNGEERAKGNILERFSAQQFPDLHSELNLSSLELGDSALYFCASSAPAGGETQYFGPGTRLLVL.

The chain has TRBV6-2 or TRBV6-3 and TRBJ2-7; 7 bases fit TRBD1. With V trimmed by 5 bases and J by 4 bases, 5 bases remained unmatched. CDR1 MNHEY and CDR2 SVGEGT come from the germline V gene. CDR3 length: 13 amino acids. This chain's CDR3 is CASSIQGWYEQYF. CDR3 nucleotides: TGTGCCAGCAGTATACAGGGGTGGTACGAGCAGTACTTC.